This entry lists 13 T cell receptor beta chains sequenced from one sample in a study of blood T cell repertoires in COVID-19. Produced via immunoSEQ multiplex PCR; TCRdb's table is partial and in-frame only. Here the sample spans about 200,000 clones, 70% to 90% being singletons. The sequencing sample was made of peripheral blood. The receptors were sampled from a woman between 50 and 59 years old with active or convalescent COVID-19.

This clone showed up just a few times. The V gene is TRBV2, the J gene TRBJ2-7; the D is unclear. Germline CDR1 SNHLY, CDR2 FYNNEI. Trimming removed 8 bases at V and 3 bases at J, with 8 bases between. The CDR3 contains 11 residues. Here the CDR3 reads CASASSYEQYV. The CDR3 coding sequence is TGTGCCAGCGCTAGTAGCTACGAGCAGTACGTC.

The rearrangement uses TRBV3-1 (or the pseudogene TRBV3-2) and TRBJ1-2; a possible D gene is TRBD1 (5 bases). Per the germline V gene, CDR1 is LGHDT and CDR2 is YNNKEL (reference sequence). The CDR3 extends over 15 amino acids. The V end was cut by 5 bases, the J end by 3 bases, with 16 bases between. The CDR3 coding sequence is TGTGCCAGCAGCTCACGAGAGGGAGGGGACTATGGCTACACCTTC. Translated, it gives CASSSREGGDYGYTF.

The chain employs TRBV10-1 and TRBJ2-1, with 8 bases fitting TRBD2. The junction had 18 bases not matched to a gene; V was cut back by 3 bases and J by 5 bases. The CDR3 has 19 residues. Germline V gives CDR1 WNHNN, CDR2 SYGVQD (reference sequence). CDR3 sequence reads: CASSDLGARGGPNHNEQFF. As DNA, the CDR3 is TGCGCCAGCAGTGATCTCGGGGCTCGCGGGGGGCCTAACCACAATGAGCAGTTCTTC.

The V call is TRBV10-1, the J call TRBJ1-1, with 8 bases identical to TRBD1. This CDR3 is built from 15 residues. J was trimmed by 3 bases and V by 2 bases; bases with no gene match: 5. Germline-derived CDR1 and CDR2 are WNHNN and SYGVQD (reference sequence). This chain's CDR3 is CASSEARGLDTEAFF. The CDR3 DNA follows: TGCGCCAGCAGTGAGGCCAGGGGGCTGGACACTGAAGCTTTCTTT.

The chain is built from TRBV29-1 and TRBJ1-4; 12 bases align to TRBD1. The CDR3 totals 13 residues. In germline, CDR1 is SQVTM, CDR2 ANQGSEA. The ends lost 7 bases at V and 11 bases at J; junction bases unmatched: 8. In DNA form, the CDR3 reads TGCAGCGGCGGGACAGGGGGCGCGGGGAAACTGTTTTTT. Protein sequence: CSGGTGGAGKLFF.

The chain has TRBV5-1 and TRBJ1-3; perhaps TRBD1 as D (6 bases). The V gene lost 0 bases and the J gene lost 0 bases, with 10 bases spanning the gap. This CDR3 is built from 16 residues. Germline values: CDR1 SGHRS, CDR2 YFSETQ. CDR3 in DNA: TGCGCCAGCAGCTTGGAGGGCAGGGGCTCTGGAAACACCATATATTTT. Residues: CASSLEGRGSGNTIYF.

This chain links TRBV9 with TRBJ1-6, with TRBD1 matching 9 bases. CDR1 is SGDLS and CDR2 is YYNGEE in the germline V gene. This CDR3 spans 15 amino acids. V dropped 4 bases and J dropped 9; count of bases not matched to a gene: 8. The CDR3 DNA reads TGTGCCAGCAGCACCCGGACAGGGGAGAGTTCACCCCTCCACTTT. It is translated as CASSTRTGESSPLHF.

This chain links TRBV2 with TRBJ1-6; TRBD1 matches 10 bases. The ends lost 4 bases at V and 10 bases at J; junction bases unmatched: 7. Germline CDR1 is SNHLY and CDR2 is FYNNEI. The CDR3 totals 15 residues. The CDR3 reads CASSADRGLLSPLHF. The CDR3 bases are TGTGCCAGCAGTGCTGACAGGGGGCTACTCTCACCCCTCCACTTT.

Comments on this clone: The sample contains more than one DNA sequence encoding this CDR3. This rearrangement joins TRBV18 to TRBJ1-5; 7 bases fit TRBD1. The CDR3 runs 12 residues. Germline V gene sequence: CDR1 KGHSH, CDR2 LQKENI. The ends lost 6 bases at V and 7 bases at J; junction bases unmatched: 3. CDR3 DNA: TGTGCCAGCTCTACAGGGGACCAGCCCCAGCATTTT. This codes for CASSTGDQPQHF.

CDR3 bases: TGTGCCAGCAGGGGGGGACAGGGGCCGTCGTATGGCTACACCTTC. It specifies CASRGGQGPSYGYTF. V is TRBV2 and J is TRBJ1-2; TRBD1 agrees at 10 bases. This CDR3 is 15 amino acids long. V lost 6 bases, J lost 5 bases, and 9 bases stayed unmatched. The germline V gene encodes CDR1 SNHLY and CDR2 FYNNEI.

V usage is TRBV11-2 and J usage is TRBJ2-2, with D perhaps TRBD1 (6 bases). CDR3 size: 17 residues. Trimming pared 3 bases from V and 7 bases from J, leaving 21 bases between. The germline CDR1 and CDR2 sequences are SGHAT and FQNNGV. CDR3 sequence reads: CASSFRSSWGRSGELFF. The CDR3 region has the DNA TGTGCCAGCAGCTTTCGTAGTTCCTGGGGGCGAAGCGGGGAGCTGTTTTTT.

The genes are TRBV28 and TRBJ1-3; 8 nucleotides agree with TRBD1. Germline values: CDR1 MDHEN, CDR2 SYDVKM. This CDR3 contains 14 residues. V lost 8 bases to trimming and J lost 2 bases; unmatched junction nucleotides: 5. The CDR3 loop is CASSRGQAGNTIYF. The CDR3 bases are TGTGCCAGCTCGCGGGGACAGGCTGGAAACACCATATATTTT.

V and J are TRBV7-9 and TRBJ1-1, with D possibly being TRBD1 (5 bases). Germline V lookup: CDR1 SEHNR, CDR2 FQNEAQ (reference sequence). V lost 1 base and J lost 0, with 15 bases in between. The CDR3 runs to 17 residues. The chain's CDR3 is CASSLEGAGTLNTEAFF. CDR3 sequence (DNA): TGTGCCAGCAGCTTAGAAGGGGCAGGAACGTTGAACACTGAAGCTTTCTTT. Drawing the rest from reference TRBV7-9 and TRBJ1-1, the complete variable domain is DTGVSQNPRHKITKRGQNVTFRCDPISEHNRLYWYRQTLGQGPEFLTYFQNEAQLEKSRLLSDRFSAERPKGSFSTLEIQRTEQGDSAMYLCASSLEGAGTLNTEAFFGQGTRLTVV.